These 10 T cell receptor beta chains came from one sample sequenced in a study of T-cell memory formation after mild COVID-19. TCRdb fed the 5' RACE reads into MiXCR, producing one record per CDR3 protein. The sample includes more than 250,000 distinct CDR3 sequences, 16% of them seen just once. The sequenced sample was PBMCs or a T cell subset sorted from them (not recorded which). These receptors were collected from a man younger than 30 who had mild COVID-19 (a few samples of this study predate the infection). Cell type and time point are not known.

This clonotype was seen only a few times. DNA for the CDR3: TGTGCCAGCAGTCGCGACGTAGGGTGGGAGACCCAGTACTTC. Its translation: CASSRDVGWETQYF. The J gene is TRBJ2-5, the V gene TRBV11-1; no clear D gene. Trimming took 6 bases from V and 5 from J, leaving 16 bases between them. Germline CDR1 reads SGHAT; CDR2 reads FQDESV (reference sequence). The CDR3 runs to 14 residues.

This clonotype was seen a handful of times. V and J are TRBV20-1 and TRBJ2-7, with D perhaps being TRBD1 or TRBD2 (5 bases each). Trimming shortened V by 4 bases and J by 4 bases, and 11 bases separated the two germline ends. From germline, CDR1 is DFQATT and CDR2 SNEGSKA (reference sequence). The CDR3 consists of 12 residues. The DNA for the CDR3 is TGCAGTGCTACCCCAGGGACGTACGAGCAGTACGTC. Translating gives CSATPGTYEQYV.

This clonotype was observed a handful of times. The chain is built from TRBV6-5 and TRBJ1-1, with D maybe TRBD1 (6 bases). V was trimmed by 2 bases and J by 6 bases, leaving 16 bases between them. The CDR3 spans 15 residues. Looked up from germline, CDR1 is MNHEY and CDR2 is SVGAGI. In nucleotides, the CDR3 is TGTGCCAGCAGTTACGGTGGGGGCGCGGCCGCTGAAGCTTTCTTT. Translation gives CASSYGGGAAAEAFF.

The gene calls are TRBV15 and TRBJ1-2; 10 bases map to TRBD1. Trimming cost V 1 base and J 2 bases; bases outside gene matches: 7. Germline lookup yields CDR1 LNHNV and CDR2 YYDKDF (reference sequence). The CDR3 is 17 amino acids. The CDR3 nucleotides are TGTGCCACCAGCAGAGCGGGGACAGGGGCTCCAAACTATGGCTACACCTTC. Translation: CATSRAGTGAPNYGYTF.

The chain employs TRBV7-2 and TRBJ2-1; 9 nucleotides line up with TRBD2. Germline V gene data show CDR1 as SGHTA and CDR2 as FQGNSA. V shed 5 bases, J shed 6 bases, and the junction held 14 bases outside the gene matches. There are 17 residues in the CDR3. CDR3 coding DNA: TGTGCCAGCAGCGTCAAACCGGGACTAGCTGACTCCAATGAGCAGTTCTTC. This translates into CASSVKPGLADSNEQFF.

This rearrangement joins TRBV30 to TRBJ2-6; D is uncertain. Germline V gene lookup returns CDR1 GTSNPN and CDR2 SVGIG (reference sequence). The CDR3 contains 13 residues. Between the trimmed V and J ends, which lost 0 bases and 4 bases, there was a span of 4 bases. The CDR3 DNA reads as TGTGCCTGGAGTGTGTCCGGGGCCAACGTCCTGACTTTC. This encodes CAWSVSGANVLTF.

DNA for the CDR3: TGCAGCGTTGAATTGCCAGGGGGCACCGAAAAACTGTTTTTT. Translation gives CSVELPGGTEKLFF. The J gene is TRBJ1-4, the V gene TRBV29-1, with 8 bases aligning to TRBD1. The J segment lost 8 bases and the V segment lost 2 bases, leaving 7 bases of the junction unmatched. Germline V gives CDR1 SQVTM, CDR2 ANQGSEA. CDR3 length equals 14 residues.

This chain connects TRBV6-5 to TRBJ1-6; 10 positions agree with TRBD1. CDR3 length equals 12 residues. Germline CDR1 and CDR2: MNHEY and SVGAGI. Losses at the gene ends were 11 bases for V and 7 bases for J; bases not matched to a gene: 2. The CDR3 DNA reads as TGTGCCGGGACAGGGGAAAATTCACCCCTCCACTTT. Protein: CAGTGENSPLHF.

This chain connects TRBV7-6 to TRBJ2-5; D remains unclear. The CDR3 totals 13 residues. The germline V gene has CDR1 SGHVS and CDR2 FNYEAQ. Trimming shortened V by 5 bases and J by 5 bases, and 12 bases separated the two germline ends. CDR3 sequence: CASSPLGLETQYF. The CDR3 nucleotides are TGTGCCAGCAGCCCCCTCGGGTTGGAGACCCAGTACTTC.

This sequence joins TRBV6-1 and TRBJ1-1; D call uncertain. Germline CDR1 reads MNHNS; CDR2 reads SASEGT. CDR3 length: 11 amino acids. V gave up 10 bases and J gave up 1 base, with 7 bases separating them. CDR3 nucleotides: TGTGCCACTGACAAGAACACTGAAGCTTTCTTT. It is translated as CATDKNTEAFF.